Below are 20 T cell receptor beta chains sequenced from a single sample in a study of response to subunit inactivated influenza vaccine. MiXCR, run by TCRdb on the RT-PCR reads, gives a single entry per CDR3 protein. This table holds about half a million distinct CDR3 sequences, 9.5% to 13% found once. The input for sequencing was PBMCs from blood, taken 45 days after vaccination. Every receptor here comes from a man in his fifties who received an inactivated influenza vaccine.

The V and J genes are TRBV20-1 and TRBJ1-2; TRBD1 might be the D (5 bases). Between the trimmed V and J ends, which lost 1 base and 7 bases, there was a span of 22 bases. There are 16 residues in the CDR3. The germline gives CDR1 DFQATT, CDR2 SNEGSKA (reference sequence). Written as DNA, the CDR3 is TGCAGTGCTAGAGTCCTCACCCCCCACGGGGGAGCTGGCTACACCTTC. This codes for CSARVLTPHGGAGYTF.

There are a few counts of this clonotype. The chain is built from TRBV10-3 and TRBJ2-7; 7 bases map to TRBD2. Germline V gene data show CDR1 as ENHRY and CDR2 as SYGVKD. This CDR3 has 15 residues. Trimming at V came to 2 bases and at J to 0 bases, leaving 4 bases not matched to a gene. The CDR3 here is CAISEKAGRSYEQYF. The CDR3 DNA follows: TGTGCCATCAGTGAGAAAGCGGGACGCTCCTACGAGCAGTACTTC.

The table lists this clonotype with many counts. J is TRBJ2-5 and V is TRBV12-3 or TRBV12-4; D call uncertain. This CDR3 has 16 amino acids. V gave up 7 bases and J gave up 1 base, with 19 bases separating them. For the CDR3, the DNA is TGTGCCAGCAATCGTGGTCCAGGAGAACTCCAAGAGACCCAGTACTTC. This translates into CASNRGPGELQETQYF.

There are a few counts of this clonotype. The rearrangement joins TRBV6-1 to TRBJ1-1; D unresolved. Germline CDR1 is MNHNS and CDR2 is SASEGT. Trimming left V 7 bases short and J 0 bases short, with 12 bases between. The length of the CDR3 is 14 residues. The CDR3 reads CASTPRLVNTEAFF. In nucleotides, the CDR3 is TGTGCCAGCACACCCCGCTTGGTGAACACTGAAGCTTTCTTT.

The table lists this clonotype with many counts. The CDR3 reads CASSLGPVQATEAFF. CDR3 nucleotides: TGTGCCAGCAGCTTGGGCCCAGTTCAGGCCACTGAAGCTTTCTTT. This rearrangement joins TRBV5-6 to TRBJ1-1; no firm D call. Trimming cost V 0 bases and J 4 bases, with 13 bases left between them. Germline CDR1 SGHDT, CDR2 YYEEEE. The CDR3 runs 15 residues.

This clonotype was counted a few times. The chain is built from TRBV20-1 and TRBJ1-2; D uncertain. The V gene lost 2 bases and the J gene lost 4 bases, with 11 bases spanning the gap. This CDR3 is built from 13 residues. Germline loops: CDR1 DFQATT, CDR2 SNEGSKA (reference sequence). The CDR3 DNA follows: TGCAGTGCTAGATTATTCACGGGCTATGGCTACACCTTC. It specifies CSARLFTGYGYTF.

This sequence joins TRBV14 and TRBJ2-5; 9 nucleotides match TRBD2. This CDR3 is 16 amino acids long. The germline gives CDR1 SGHDN, CDR2 FVKESK. With V trimmed by 3 bases and J by 4 bases, 9 bases remained unmatched. CDR3 sequence (DNA): TGTGCCAGCAGCCATACGGGACTAGCATTGGGAGAGACCCAGTACTTC. Translation gives CASSHTGLALGETQYF.

The chain joins TRBV30 to TRBJ2-7; 7 nucleotides agree with TRBD2. The CDR3 spans 13 residues. With 2 bases clipped from V and 6 bases from J, the junction kept 7 bases outside the gene matches. CDR1 and CDR2 from the germline V gene are GTSNPN and SVGIG (reference sequence). The CDR3 spells CAWSFGGGREQYF. CDR3 nucleotide sequence: TGTGCCTGGAGTTTTGGCGGGGGACGCGAGCAGTACTTC.

Many counts were recorded for this clonotype. The rearrangement uses TRBV20-1 and TRBJ2-1; 14 nucleotides match TRBD2. Trimming removed 4 bases from V and 1 base from J; junction bases left unmatched: 3. The CDR3 has 16 residues. Germline values: CDR1 DFQATT, CDR2 SNEGSKA (reference sequence). The CDR3 DNA reads TGCAGTGCTAAGACTAGCGGGGGGGTGTCCTACAATGAGCAGTTCTTC. Protein product: CSAKTSGGVSYNEQFF.

At least ten counts were recorded for this clonotype. V is TRBV5-5 and J is TRBJ2-1, with TRBD2 as a possible D gene (6 bases). In germline, CDR1 is SGHKS, CDR2 YYEKEE (reference sequence). This CDR3 has 14 amino acids. V lost 4 bases, J lost 5 bases, and 13 bases lay in between. The CDR3 DNA is TGTGCCAGCAGCATCCGGGACTGGAACAATGAGCAGTTCTTC. Residues: CASSIRDWNNEQFF.

This chain joins TRBV12-3 or TRBV12-4 and TRBJ1-1; D is perhaps TRBD1 (6 bases). The CDR3 spans 13 residues. V was cut by 6 bases and J by 4 bases, with 12 bases left in between. This CDR3 reads CASRQQQGTEAFF. DNA of the CDR3: TGTGCCAGCAGGCAACAACAGGGCACTGAAGCTTTCTTT.

The rearrangement links TRBV9 to TRBJ2-1; 12 bases align to TRBD2. There are 15 residues in the CDR3. With 4 bases clipped from V and 7 bases from J, the junction kept 6 bases outside the gene matches. Germline assignment: CDR1 SGDLS and CDR2 YYNGEE. The CDR3 DNA reads TGTGCCAGCAGCCCTCGGACTAGCGGGGTTAATGAGCAGTTCTTC. Translating it yields CASSPRTSGVNEQFF.

The chain links TRBV11-2 to TRBJ2-1; 10 positions match TRBD1. This CDR3 spans 22 amino acids. The V gene end was trimmed by 3 bases and the J gene end by 6 bases; junction bases not matched to a gene: 26. Germline V CDR1 and CDR2: SGHAT, FQNNGV. The CDR3 loop reads CASSFEPWTGGREGRDFNEQFF. CDR3 sequence (DNA): TGTGCCAGCAGCTTTGAGCCCTGGACAGGGGGTCGGGAGGGCCGCGATTTCAATGAGCAGTTCTTC.

The chain is built from TRBV12-3 or TRBV12-4 and TRBJ2-1, with TRBD2 as a possible D gene (5 bases). The CDR3 is 16 amino acids. Between the trimmed V and J ends, which lost 9 bases and 1 base, there was a span of 19 bases. CDR3 protein: CASHYGSVGSYNEQFF. The CDR3 nucleotides are TGTGCCAGTCATTATGGGAGTGTGGGGTCCTACAATGAGCAGTTCTTC.

The CDR3 sequence is CASGNQRGARETQYF. CDR3 nucleotide sequence: TGTGCCAGCGGCAACCAACGGGGGGCTAGGGAGACCCAGTACTTC. The rearrangement joins TRBV5-5 to TRBJ2-5; possibly TRBD2 for D (7 bases). The CDR3 contains 15 residues. From germline, CDR1 is SGHKS and CDR2 YYEKEE (reference sequence). Trimming took 7 bases from V and 5 from J, leaving 21 bases between them.

This clonotype was seen at least ten times. The V and J genes are TRBV12-3 or TRBV12-4 and TRBJ2-7; a weak D match, TRBD1 (6 bases). V lost 5 bases, J lost 5 bases, and 13 bases lay in between. The CDR3 totals 13 residues. The CDR3 is CASSPGQLHEQYF. In DNA form, the CDR3 reads TGTGCCAGCAGTCCAGGACAGTTACACGAGCAGTACTTC.

This clonotype was seen at least ten times. The chain combines TRBV7-2 with TRBJ2-3; no definite D call. Germline V gives CDR1 SGHTA, CDR2 FQGNSA. V lost 2 bases, J lost 0 bases, and 6 bases lay in between. The CDR3 is 14 residues long. The CDR3 protein is CASSLFGSTDTQYF. The CDR3 coding sequence is TGTGCCAGCAGCTTATTTGGCAGCACAGATACGCAGTATTTT. Full variable domain (rest looked up from reference TRBV7-2 and TRBJ2-3): GAGVSQSPSNKVTEKGKDVELRCDPISGHTALYWYRQSLGQGLEFLIYFQGNSAPDKSGLPSDRFSAERTGGSVSTLTIQRTQQEDSAVYLCASSLFGSTDTQYFGPGTRLTVL.

This clonotype came up a few times. The rearrangement uses TRBV24-1 and TRBJ2-5; D is perhaps TRBD1 or TRBD2 (5 bases each). The CDR3 covers 13 residues. CDR1 and CDR2 from the germline V gene are KGHDR and SFDVKD. V gave up 3 bases and J gave up 7 bases, with 11 bases separating them. CDR3 residues: CATSDAQGATQYF. CDR3 sequence (DNA): TGTGCCACCAGTGATGCCCAGGGAGCGACCCAGTACTTC.

V gene TRBV12-3 or TRBV12-4 combines with J gene TRBJ1-6; weak D call: TRBD1 (5 bases). CDR3 length: 15 amino acids. V lost 6 bases and J lost 11, with 20 bases in between. The CDR3 DNA follows: TGTGCCAGCAGCCCTCAGACCGGAGGGACTGCACCCCTCCACTTT. It encodes CASSPQTGGTAPLHF.

The rearrangement links TRBV5-6 to TRBJ2-7; D possibly corresponds to TRBD2 (6 bases). The CDR3 runs to 16 residues. V dropped 0 bases and J dropped 2 bases, with 15 bases sitting between them. Germline lookup yields CDR1 SGHDT and CDR2 YYEEEE. The CDR3 loop reads CASSLARRGPTYEQYF. For the CDR3, the DNA is TGTGCCAGCAGCTTGGCCAGGAGGGGACCAACCTACGAGCAGTACTTC.